These 30 T cell receptor beta chains were sequenced from one sample in a study of blood T cell repertoires in COVID-19. Profiling relied on immunoSEQ multiplex PCR, and the TCRdb table lists in-frame clones only, not all of them. The sample lists around 380,000 clones; 70% to 85% were seen once. The sample comprised peripheral blood. The receptor set was obtained from a human donor with acute or convalescent COVID-19. The donor label of this sample is uncertain.

This chain uses TRBV5-6 with TRBJ1-5; 9 bases fit TRBD1. Trimming at V came to 3 bases and at J to 7 bases, leaving 5 bases not matched to a gene. In germline, CDR1 is SGHDT, CDR2 YYEEEE. This CDR3 is 14 amino acids long. CDR3 region: CASSSGTGRQPQHF. The CDR3 DNA follows: TGTGCCAGCAGCTCCGGGACAGGGCGCCAGCCCCAGCATTTT.

This clone appeared a few times. The gene calls are TRBV30 and TRBJ2-2; a weak D match, TRBD1 (5 bases). CDR3 length equals 14 residues. Germline V gene data show CDR1 as GTSNPN and CDR2 as SVGIG (reference sequence). V lost 2 bases and J 2 bases, leaving 9 bases between the germline ends. CDR3 DNA: TGTGCCTGGAGTCAGGGAAGAAACACCGGGGAGCTGTTTTTT. Amino acid sequence: CAWSQGRNTGELFF.

A single count supports this clone. The V and J genes are TRBV15 and TRBJ2-3; the D is unclear. The CDR3 is made up of 13 amino acids. The V and J ends lost 5 bases and 0 bases respectively, with 6 bases between them. Per germline, CDR1 LNHNV and CDR2 YYDKDF (reference sequence). The CDR3 loop is CATSERSTDTQYF. The CDR3 DNA sequence: TGTGCCACCAGCGAACGGAGCACAGATACGCAGTATTTT.

As to this clone: Other DNA sequences in the sample encode the same CDR3. The chain links TRBV18 to TRBJ2-1; D not resolved. Germline loops: CDR1 KGHSH, CDR2 LQKENI. This CDR3 spans 14 amino acids. Trimming removed 3 bases at V and 7 bases at J, with 13 bases between. The CDR3 nucleotides read TGTGCCAGCTCACCCCCCCAGTCGCGGAATGAGCAGTTCTTC. Residues: CASSPPQSRNEQFF.

The gene calls are TRBV13 and TRBJ1-2, with 7 bases identical to TRBD1. CDR1 and CDR2 (germline): PRHDT, FYEKMQ (reference sequence). CDR3 size: 13 residues. With 6 bases clipped from V and 6 bases from J, the junction kept 7 bases outside the gene matches. CDR3 sequence: CASRPTGLHGYTF. The DNA for the CDR3 is TGTGCCAGCAGACCGACAGGGCTCCATGGCTACACCTTC.

V is TRBV6-1 and J is TRBJ2-3; the match to TRBD2 covers 7 bases. The CDR3 is made up of 18 amino acids. V trimming: 3 bases; J trimming: 0 bases; junction bases outside the gene matches: 12. The germline gives CDR1 MNHNS, CDR2 SASEGT. CDR3 residues: CASSERAGPTSSTDTQYF. The DNA for the CDR3 is TGTGCCAGCAGTGAGAGAGCGGGACCTACGTCTAGCACAGATACGCAGTATTTT.

The chain couples TRBV6-2 or TRBV6-3 to TRBJ1-1, with TRBD1 identical over 7 bases. This CDR3 is built from 14 residues. V lost 4 bases, J lost 0 bases, and 2 bases stayed unmatched. CDR1 is MNHEY and CDR2 is SVGEGT in the germline V gene. CDR3 sequence reads: CASSLGQMNTEAFF. In DNA form, the CDR3 reads TGTGCCAGCAGTTTGGGACAGATGAACACTGAAGCTTTCTTT.

The V and J genes are TRBV3-1 (or the pseudogene TRBV3-2) and TRBJ2-1; D is uncertain. Germline V gene data show CDR1 as LGHDT and CDR2 as YNNKEL (reference sequence). This CDR3 has 16 residues. Trimming pared 1 base from V and 4 bases from J, leaving 14 bases between. CDR3 in DNA: TGTGCCAGCAGCCAAGCGAAGGTCCAGGATTACAATGAGCAGTTCTTC. Its translation is CASSQAKVQDYNEQFF.

V is TRBV5-1 and J is TRBJ2-6; tentatively, D is TRBD2 (5 bases). The germline gives CDR1 SGHRS, CDR2 YFSETQ. The V end was cut by 4 bases, the J end by 0 bases, with 11 bases between. This CDR3 comprises 16 residues. The chain's CDR3 is CASSGGWSSGANVLTF. The CDR3 coding sequence is TGCGCCAGCAGCGGAGGATGGAGCTCTGGGGCCAACGTCCTGACTTTC.

This clone was picked up many times. The rearrangement links TRBV7-8 to TRBJ2-7; D perhaps matches TRBD2 (5 bases). CDR3 length: 18 residues. Per the germline V gene, CDR1 is SGHVS and CDR2 is FQNEAQ. V lost 3 bases, J lost 0 bases, and 21 bases lay in between. CDR3 amino acids: CASSFFLPTGSNSYEQYF. CDR3 bases: TGTGCCAGCAGCTTTTTCCTCCCGACGGGGTCGAACTCCTACGAGCAGTACTTC.

This chain links TRBV12-3 or TRBV12-4 with TRBJ1-5; no clear D gene. The germline V and J ends were trimmed by 1 base and 10 bases, with 11 bases remaining between them. This CDR3 region has 13 residues. The chain's CDR3 is CASSLGPFSPQHF. The CDR3 DNA follows: TGTGCCAGCAGTTTAGGCCCCTTTAGCCCCCAGCATTTT.

This chain joins TRBV7-8 and TRBJ1-2, with D unresolved. Germline CDR1 SGHVS, CDR2 FQNEAQ. The CDR3 is 14 residues long. V was cut by 5 bases and J by 4 bases, with 14 bases left in between. CDR3 sequence reads: CASSRLEGFYGYTF. As DNA, the CDR3 is TGTGCCAGCAGCCGACTGGAGGGCTTCTATGGCTACACCTTC.

The chain couples TRBV1 to TRBJ2-7; the DNA was not used to check the table's D call, TRBD2. TRBV1 is termed a pseudogene. CDR3 length: 16 residues. In DNA form, the CDR3 reads TGCACCAGCAGCCAAGGCCAGCGGGAGATGCGCCAAGAGCAGTACTTC. This gives the protein CTSSQGQREMRQEQYF.

As DNA, the CDR3 is TGTGCCATCAGTGAGCCGGGACTAGCGGGAGACGGAGGGCAGTTCTTC. This encodes CAISEPGLAGDGGQFF. The genes are TRBV10-3 and TRBJ2-1; TRBD2 agrees at 14 bases. Losses at the gene ends were 2 bases for V and 12 bases for J; bases not matched to a gene: 9. Germline CDR1 ENHRY, CDR2 SYGVKD. The CDR3 has 16 amino acids.

The V and J genes are TRBV6-5 and TRBJ1-1; perhaps TRBD1 as D (5 bases). This CDR3 has 15 residues. Germline CDR1 reads MNHEY; CDR2 reads SVGAGI. The V end was cut by 6 bases, the J end by 4 bases, with 18 bases between. The CDR3 sequence is CASSILRGGGTEAFF. CDR3 bases: TGTGCCAGCAGCATTTTACGGGGCGGGGGCACTGAAGCTTTCTTT.

The V call is TRBV7-9, the J call TRBJ1-5; the D is unclear. This CDR3 has 16 residues. V lost 0 bases and J 1 base, leaving 10 bases between the germline ends. Per the germline V gene, CDR1 is SEHNR and CDR2 is FQNEAQ (reference sequence). CDR3 sequence: CASSLAGGRSNQPQHF. The CDR3 nucleotides read TGTGCCAGCAGCTTAGCGGGCGGGAGGAGCAATCAGCCCCAGCATTTT. Based on the CDR3 plus reference TRBV7-9 and TRBJ1-5, the full variable domain is DTGVSQNPRHKITKRGQNVTFRCDPISEHNRLYWYRQTLGQGPEFLTYFQNEAQLEKSRLLSDRFSAERPKGSFSTLEIQRTEQGDSAMYLCASSLAGGRSNQPQHFGDGTRLSIL.

V usage is TRBV6-5 and J usage is TRBJ1-6; 7 bases line up with TRBD1. V lost 6 bases to trimming and J lost 7 bases; unmatched junction nucleotides: 9. CDR1 is MNHEY, CDR2 SVGAGI, per germline. The CDR3 is made up of 15 amino acids. CDR3 sequence (DNA): TGTGCCAGCAGCGTGCCGGGACAGCTAAATTCACCCCTCCACTTT. Its protein is CASSVPGQLNSPLHF.

J is TRBJ2-2 and V is TRBV6-6; the D is unclear. V lost 2 bases and J lost 2, with 9 bases in between. Per germline, CDR1 MNHNY and CDR2 SVGAGI (reference sequence). This CDR3 has 15 amino acids. CDR3 nucleotide sequence: TGTGCCAGCAGTTACAAACTCACCAACACCGGGGAGCTGTTTTTT. This sequence encodes CASSYKLTNTGELFF.

The V gene is TRBV29-1, the J gene TRBJ2-2; 14 positions match TRBD2. The CDR3 is 18 residues long. Germline V gives CDR1 SQVTM, CDR2 ANQGSEA. The J segment lost 1 base and the V segment lost 4 bases, leaving 8 bases of the junction unmatched. The CDR3 here is CSVAFRTSGGRNTGELFF. DNA for the CDR3: TGCAGCGTTGCTTTTAGGACTAGCGGGGGGAGGAACACCGGGGAGCTGTTTTTT.

This clone was seen a few times. The gene calls are TRBV4-1 and TRBJ2-7; D may be TRBD1 (7 bases). CDR1 MGHRA and CDR2 YSYEKL come from the germline V gene. Deletions cut 3 bases from V and 3 bases from J, with 18 bases between. CDR3 size: 16 residues. The CDR3: CASSQETNRGLYEQYF. The CDR3 nucleotides read TGCGCCAGCAGCCAGGAGACAAACAGGGGACTCTACGAGCAGTACTTC.

In regard to this clone: Other DNA sequences in the sample encode the same CDR3. The chain is built from TRBV18 and TRBJ1-3; 7 bases line up with TRBD1. This CDR3 comprises 14 residues. J gave up 2 bases and V 3 bases, and 1 base lay outside the gene matches. Germline CDR1 is KGHSH and CDR2 is LQKENI. The CDR3 nucleotides read TGTGCCAGCTCACCGCAGGGGGCTGGAAACACCATATATTTT. Encoded protein: CASSPQGAGNTIYF.

This clone was recorded only once. The CDR3 nucleotides are TGTGCCACCAGTGAAACAGGGAGCTCCTACGAGCAGTACTTC. This encodes CATSETGSSYEQYF. This sequence joins TRBV24-1 and TRBJ2-7, with D maybe TRBD1 (6 bases). The germline V and J ends were trimmed by 4 bases and 0 bases, with 9 bases remaining between them. Germline loops: CDR1 KGHDR, CDR2 SFDVKD. CDR3 length equals 14 residues.

This clone was counted a few times. The CDR3 sequence is CASSSGQAYYGYTF. For the CDR3, the DNA is TGTGCCAGCAGCTCCGGACAAGCGTACTATGGCTACACCTTC. The gene calls are TRBV11-2 and TRBJ1-2; a possible D gene is TRBD1 (5 bases). The germline gives CDR1 SGHAT, CDR2 FQNNGV. The V end was cut by 4 bases, the J end by 3 bases, with 12 bases between. This CDR3 region has 14 residues.

The rearrangement links TRBV6-1 to TRBJ2-7; D uncertain. The V and J ends lost 0 bases and 2 bases respectively, with 5 bases between them. Looked up from germline, CDR1 is MNHNS and CDR2 is SASEGT. The CDR3 loop spans 13 amino acids. The CDR3, as DNA: TGTGCCAGCAGTGAAGCGGGCCCCTACGAGCAGTACTTC. This sequence encodes CASSEAGPYEQYF.

The J gene is TRBJ1-5, the V gene TRBV7-2, with D hard to call. CDR1 SGHTA and CDR2 FQGNSA come from the germline V gene. V was cut by 6 bases and J by 4 bases, with 16 bases left in between. CDR3 length equals 15 residues. This chain's CDR3 is CASSFNWQDNQPQHF. CDR3 nucleotides: TGTGCCAGCAGTTTTAATTGGCAGGATAATCAGCCCCAGCATTTT.

This clone has a single count. CDR3 nucleotide sequence: TGTGCCAGCAGCCAAAATGACAGGGGGGTGGGCTACACCTTC. Amino acid sequence: CASSQNDRGVGYTF. The V and J genes are TRBV3-1 (or the pseudogene TRBV3-2) and TRBJ1-2, with 9 bases matching TRBD1. With 2 bases clipped from V and 8 bases from J, the junction kept 6 bases outside the gene matches. Germline V gene lookup returns CDR1 LGHDT and CDR2 YNNKEL (reference sequence). The CDR3 has 14 amino acids.

V usage is TRBV30 and J usage is TRBJ2-3, with a possible D match to TRBD1 (5 bases). Germline CDR1 is GTSNPN and CDR2 is SVGIG (reference sequence). The CDR3 totals 14 residues. Trimming shortened V by 1 base and J by 4 bases, and 12 bases separated the two germline ends. The CDR3 region is CAWSAGQSSDTQYF. For the CDR3, the DNA is TGTGCCTGGAGTGCAGGGCAATCCTCAGATACGCAGTATTTT.

V is TRBV19 and J is TRBJ2-7; 9 bases fit TRBD2. This CDR3 region has 14 residues. Germline CDR1 reads LNHDA; CDR2 reads SQIVND (reference sequence). V shed 3 bases and J 5 bases; nucleotides not matched to a gene: 5. CDR3 nucleotide sequence: TGTGCCAGTAGTATGCTGGGACTAGCCAACGAGCAGTACTTC. It codes for CASSMLGLANEQYF. The variable domain in full, with the rest retrieved from reference TRBV19 and TRBJ2-7, is DGGITQSPKYLFRKEGQNVTLSCEQNLNHDAMYWYRQDPGQGLRLIYYSQIVNDFQKGDIAEGYSVSREKKESFPLTVTSAQKNPTAFYLCASSMLGLANEQYFGPGTRLTVT.

This chain links TRBV3-1 (or the pseudogene TRBV3-2) with TRBJ2-7, with TRBD2 identical over 8 bases. Germline values: CDR1 LGHDT, CDR2 YNNKEL (reference sequence). This CDR3 has 18 residues. V lost 2 bases and J lost 6; bases outside the gene matches: 18. The DNA of the CDR3 is TGTGCCAGCAGCCAACGTATACGAAGCGGGAGTAGGCCCTTCGAGCAGTACTTC. Encoded protein: CASSQRIRSGSRPFEQYF.

This clone was picked up one time. The chain recombines TRBV5-1 with TRBJ2-1; 11 bases map to TRBD2. Germline trimming cut 0 bases from V and 6 bases from J; bases unmatched to any gene: 5. Per the germline V gene, CDR1 is SGHRS and CDR2 is YFSETQ. The CDR3 sequence is 16 residues long. CDR3 residues: CASSLGSTSGSNEQFF. CDR3 nucleotides: TGCGCCAGCAGCTTGGGGTCAACTAGCGGGAGCAATGAGCAGTTCTTC.